Listed here are 15 T cell receptor beta chains from one sample, sequenced in a study of T cell repertoires in cytomegalovirus infection (dated by TCRdb to about 2019). The sample was run on an Illumina HiSeq 1500. In TCRdb, the public reads were trimmed at Q25 with fastp and aligned with MiXCR, with productive beta chains retained. Every CDR3 protein is listed once, alongside the most common genes and DNA of its rows. The sample contains more than 250,000 distinct CDR3 sequences, 25% of them found a single time. The ten largest clones capture about 14% of the sample. Per the publication, the treatment or condition label means: in vitro stimulation with specific CMV peptide epitopes to enrich CMV-specific T cells. No antigen has been identified for these receptors. The starting material was cultured PBMCs, obtained from culture after CMV antigen stimulation. The receptors here all came from a human donor in good health (CMV status not recorded). Some clones in this sample may be carry-over from other donors' samples.

This chain uses TRBV30 with TRBJ2-1; 7 positions match TRBD2. The CDR3 totals 14 residues. Trimming took 5 bases from V and 4 from J; bases not matched to a gene: 8. CDR1 and CDR2 (germline): GTSNPN, SVGIG (reference sequence). For the CDR3, the DNA is TGTGCCTGGTCTAATTTAGCGGGTTACAATGAGCAGTTCTTC. Protein: CAWSNLAGYNEQFF.

This clonotype was found a few times. This rearrangement joins TRBV15 to TRBJ1-6; a possible D gene is TRBD1 (5 bases). From germline, CDR1 is LNHNV and CDR2 YYDKDF (reference sequence). Trimming left V 0 bases short and J 6 bases short, with 15 bases between. The CDR3 contains 17 residues. The DNA of the CDR3 is TGTGCCACCAGCAGAGATCCCCACGAGGGGTTTAATTCACCCCTCCACTTT. Amino acids: CATSRDPHEGFNSPLHF.

The CDR3 bases are TGTGCCAGCAGTTACTCGACTAGCGGGAAGGATGAGCAGTTCTTC. It encodes CASSYSTSGKDEQFF. The chain carries TRBV6-6 and TRBJ2-1; 11 positions match TRBD2. J was trimmed by 8 bases and V by 0 bases; bases with no gene match: 3. This CDR3 has 15 amino acids. CDR1 is MNHNY, CDR2 SVGAGI, per germline (reference sequence).

This clonotype was observed at least ten times. CDR3 loop: CASKGQGSMNTGELFF. In DNA, the CDR3 is TGTGCCAGCAAAGGACAGGGGTCAATGAACACCGGGGAGCTGTTTTTT. The rearrangement uses TRBV12-3 or TRBV12-4 and TRBJ2-2; 9 bases match TRBD1. V shed 7 bases and J 1 base; nucleotides not matched to a gene: 7. The CDR3 covers 16 residues.

This clonotype showed up just a few times. This chain joins TRBV6-1 and TRBJ1-6; no firm D call. Looked up from germline, CDR1 is MNHNS and CDR2 is SASEGT. Deletions cut 5 bases from V and 8 bases from J, with 10 bases between. The CDR3 contains 13 residues. The CDR3 DNA reads TGTGCCAGCAGTTATGGATACGATTCACCCCTCCACTTT. Translated, it gives CASSYGYDSPLHF.

This clonotype was seen repeatedly, ten times or more. The chain employs TRBV7-2 and TRBJ2-5, with D unclear. Trimming removed 1 base at V and 5 bases at J, with 17 bases between. Germline assignment: CDR1 SGHTA and CDR2 FQGNSA. CDR3 length: 16 residues. The CDR3 reads CASSLVLTEHRETQYF. The CDR3, as DNA: TGTGCCAGCAGCTTAGTTTTGACGGAACATCGGGAGACCCAGTACTTC.

This clonotype has only one observation. V and J are TRBV6-8 and TRBJ2-7; D is possibly TRBD2 (6 bases). Germline V gene data show CDR1 as MNHGY and CDR2 as SAAAGT. This CDR3 spans 15 amino acids. The V gene lost 0 bases and the J gene lost 7 bases, with 16 bases spanning the gap. The CDR3 loop reads CASSYSMASAYEQYV. The CDR3, as DNA: TGTGCCAGCAGTTACTCGATGGCTAGCGCATATGAGCAGTACGTC.

The chain is built from TRBV7-2 and TRBJ1-2, with D unresolved. Germline loops: CDR1 SGHTA, CDR2 FQGNSA. V dropped 1 base and J dropped 6 bases, with 9 bases sitting between them. The CDR3 sequence is 13 residues long. The CDR3: CASSLVGMDGYTF. In nucleotides, the CDR3 is TGTGCCAGCAGCTTAGTGGGGATGGATGGCTACACCTTC.

The sample holds a few counts of this clonotype. The J gene is TRBJ1-5, the V gene TRBV4-3; D is unclear. The germline V gene has CDR1 LGHNA and CDR2 YSLEER. This CDR3 is built from 14 residues. V lost 0 bases to trimming and J lost 4 bases, with 7 bases between them. For the CDR3, the DNA is TGCGCCAGCAGCCAAGACAGGTGGAATCAGCCCCAGCATTTT. This codes for CASSQDRWNQPQHF.

This rearrangement joins TRBV28 to TRBJ1-5; a weak D match, TRBD1 (5 bases). Germline assignment: CDR1 MDHEN and CDR2 SYDVKM. The germline V and J ends were trimmed by 5 bases and 5 bases, with 16 bases remaining between them. This CDR3 region has 15 residues. The CDR3 protein is CASSLPGLQDQPQHF. CDR3 DNA: TGTGCCAGCAGTCTTCCGGGACTACAGGATCAGCCCCAGCATTTT.

The chain employs TRBV7-2 and TRBJ1-2; no reliable D call. V lost 1 base to trimming and J lost 8 bases, with 14 bases between them. The length of the CDR3 is 14 residues. Germline V gives CDR1 SGHTA, CDR2 FQGNSA. This chain's CDR3 is CASSLGGGSPGYTF. The CDR3 DNA sequence: TGTGCCAGCAGCTTAGGGGGTGGCAGTCCGGGCTACACCTTC.

This chain links TRBV6-2 or TRBV6-3 with TRBJ2-1, with D perhaps TRBD2 (5 bases). V lost 5 bases to trimming and J lost 9 bases, with 20 bases between them. Looked up from germline, CDR1 is MNHEY and CDR2 is SVGEGT. This CDR3 is 15 amino acids long. CDR3 DNA sequence: TGTGCCAGCAGTAACCACCTAGCATTCCCGAGTGAGCAGTTCTTC. The encoded protein is CASSNHLAFPSEQFF.

The rearrangement joins TRBV6-5 to TRBJ1-5, with TRBD1 as a possible D gene (5 bases). The CDR3 sequence is 14 residues long. The V end was cut by 6 bases, the J end by 6 bases, with 15 bases between. The germline V gene encodes CDR1 MNHEY and CDR2 SVGAGI. The CDR3 coding sequence is TGTGCCAGCAGCGATCATCCGGGGGGTCAGCCCCAGCATTTT. This translates into CASSDHPGGQPQHF.

This clonotype was counted a few times. The V call is TRBV28, the J call TRBJ2-4, with D perhaps matching TRBD1 (6 bases). The germline gives CDR1 MDHEN, CDR2 SYDVKM. Trimming removed 4 bases at V and 7 bases at J, with 14 bases between. The CDR3 loop spans 14 amino acids. CDR3 amino acids: CASSSQGNGNIQYF. The CDR3 nucleotides read TGTGCCAGCAGTTCACAGGGTAACGGGAACATTCAGTACTTC. Filled out from reference TRBV28 and TRBJ2-4, the complete variable domain reads DVKVTQSSRYLVKRTGEKVFLECVQDMDHENMFWYRQDPGLGLRLIYFSYDVKMKEKGDIPEGYSVSREKKERFSLILESASTNQTSMYLCASSSQGNGNIQYFGAGTRLSVL.

In this sample, this clonotype turned up once. The J gene is TRBJ2-7, the V gene TRBV12-3 or TRBV12-4, with TRBD2 identical over 15 bases. The CDR3 length is 18 residues. The V segment lost 6 bases and the J segment 0 bases; nucleotides outside the gene matches: 9. Written as DNA, the CDR3 is TGTGCCAGCAGGCCCGGGACTAGCGGGAGGCGGAGCTCCTACGAGCAGTACTTC. It is translated as CASRPGTSGRRSSYEQYF.